This T cell receptor (beta chain) is from a study of T cell repertoires in aging, cancer and after chemotherapy. Study details: Pre- and post-chemotherapy samples were paired from chronic lymphocytic leukemia patients treated with fludarabine- or bendamustine-based regimens. Findings and caveats of the study: The repertoire data cannot show anything about immunological memory following chemotherapy. Healthy donors lost TCR diversity with age mainly through richness, cancer patients through richness and evenness.

TRB rearrangements spanning V, D and J were amplified using mixed TRB-A/B primers. TCRdb processed the multiplex PCR reads anew with MiXCR; each CDR3 protein has one entry. Of a few hundred distinct CDR3 sequences in the sample, about 15% were seen once. Amplification of TCR beta used genomic DNA extracted from peripheral blood. This clonotype is deemed large. What it binds is unknown. This CDR3 is built from 16 residues. V was clipped by 1 base and J by 10 bases; unmatched bases: 12. CDR1 and CDR2 from the germline V gene are SGHVS and FNYEAQ. This sequence originates from a human donor with a blood cancer. The sample taken for sequencing was blood. The rearrangement joins TRBV7-6 to TRBJ2-1; 8 bases fit TRBD2. The CDR3 sequence is CASSLDRGGGFGEQFF. The CDR3 DNA sequence: TGTGCCAGCAGCTTAGATCGGGGGGGCGGATTTGGAGAGCAGTTCTTC.